The sequence of this T cell receptor (beta chain) was determined in a study of control samples from healthy donors and cancer patients. TCRdb's table, derived via immunoSEQ multiplex PCR, lists solely in-frame clones and lacks some. The sample contains about 53,000 clones, roughly nine tenths of which appear only once. The CDR3 is made up of 15 amino acids. Germline CDR1 is SGHRS and CDR2 is YFSETQ. The ends lost 3 bases at V and 4 bases at J; junction bases unmatched: 8. The gene calls are TRBV5-1 and TRBJ1-1; 8 bases align to TRBD1. Sequences were obtained from PBMCs. The receptor was derived from a man aged 60-69 years with head and neck cancer. The DNA of the CDR3 is TGCGCCAGCAGCTCAACAGGGGGATCGGGCACTGAAGCTTTCTTT. It is translated as CASSSTGGSGTEAFF.